Below, 5 T cell receptor beta chains from the same sample are listed, as sequenced in a study of blood T cells in healthy people across ages. The second PCR ran roughly 7 to 11 cycles with a sample-barcoded 5' primer and J-beta primers. TCRdb passed the 5' RACE reads through MiXCR, listing each CDR3 protein once. The sample consists of 600,000 to 900,000 distinct CDR3 sequences, roughly 26% of them appearing once. These records were also assigned to another study, of T cells of mothers and their children.

Sequencing used blood. The origin of the receptors is a boy aged 5-17 years in good health.

In its sample, this clonotype was seen a few times. The gene calls are TRBV7-9 and TRBJ2-5, with D unresolved. Germline V lookup: CDR1 SEHNR, CDR2 FQNEAQ (reference sequence). The CDR3 extends over 14 amino acids. V gave up 4 bases and J gave up 5 bases, with 14 bases separating them. The CDR3 DNA reads as TGTGCCAGCAGCTCCTCTCGGTTGGGGGAGACCCAGTACTTC. As protein: CASSSSRLGETQYF.

V is TRBV2 and J is TRBJ2-1, with TRBD1 matching over 8 bases. Germline V gene lookup returns CDR1 SNHLY and CDR2 FYNNEI. The V and J ends lost 6 bases and 2 bases, in that order; junction bases with no gene match: 6. This CDR3 spans 15 amino acids. CDR3 DNA sequence: TGTGCCAGCAGCGGACAGGGTCTTGCCTACAATGAGCAGTTCTTC. Translated, it gives CASSGQGLAYNEQFF.

This clonotype has more than one count but fewer than ten. This chain uses TRBV5-1 with TRBJ1-1; D not resolved. The CDR3 has 12 amino acids. With 10 bases removed from V and 1 base from J, the gap between germline ends came to 11 bases. The germline CDR1 and CDR2 sequences are SGHRS and YFSETQ. CDR3 residues: CAGRAGNTEAFF. DNA for the CDR3: TGCGCCGGCCGAGCCGGGAACACTGAAGCTTTCTTT.

Concerning this clonotype itself: The conserved phenylalanine or tryptophan normally closing the CDR3 is absent here, so this likely arose from a read error. The chain combines TRBV6-5 with TRBJ2-1; weak D call: TRBD2 (5 bases). Trimming cost V 7 bases and J 2 bases, with 12 bases left between them. Germline CDR1 MNHEY, CDR2 SVGAGI. There are 14 residues in the CDR3. The CDR3 DNA sequence: TGTGCCAGCATGCGTACTAGGACCTACAATGAGCAGTTCTGC. Its translation is CASMRTRTYNEQFC.

This clonotype was observed a handful of times. This chain joins TRBV29-1 and TRBJ2-3, with TRBD1 matching 8 bases. The CDR3 totals 13 residues. From germline, CDR1 is SQVTM and CDR2 ANQGSEA. The V and J ends lost 7 bases and 5 bases, in that order; junction bases with no gene match: 8. The chain's CDR3 is CSASDRARDTQYF. DNA of the CDR3: TGCAGCGCCTCGGACAGGGCGAGAGATACGCAGTATTTT.